A selection of T cell receptor beta chains follows, all from one sample in a study of T cell responses to AZD1222 COVID-19 vaccine. Data came from immunoSEQ multiplex PCR; TCRdb stores just in-frame clones and leaves some out. The sample yields about 97,000 clones, over 75% seen once. The specimen comprised peripheral blood, sampled 28 days after the second AZD1222 dose. These receptors were obtained from an adult who received the AZD1222 COVID-19 vaccine. CDR3s include the opening cysteine and the closing phenylalanine or tryptophan. The order of the fields is J gene, V gene, clone size, CDR3 length, D gene, CDR3 protein, CDR3 DNA. A D gene is named only where the DNA matches it firmly. A row's size may be missing; if present it is once, few, many or a size class.

j_gene: TRBJ1-1; v_gene: TRBV5-1; abundance: -; len: 15; d_gene: -; CDR3aa: CASSLRAGRNTEAFF; CDR3nt: TGCGCCAGCAGCTTGCGAGCCGGCCGGAACACTGAAGCTTTCTTT
j_gene: TRBJ2-1; v_gene: TRBV9; abundance: -; len: 17; d_gene: TRBD2; CDR3aa: CASSVKSGRANHNEQFF; CDR3nt: TGTGCCAGCAGCGTAAAAAGCGGGAGGGCCAATCACAATGAGCAGTTCTTC
j_gene: TRBJ1-2; v_gene: TRBV7-9; abundance: -; len: 17; d_gene: TRBD1; CDR3aa: CASSPGQGAASNYGYTF; CDR3nt: TGTGCCAGCAGCCCGGGACAGGGGGCCGCTTCTAACTATGGCTACACCTTC
j_gene: TRBJ2-1; v_gene: TRBV7-2; abundance: once; len: 16; d_gene: TRBD2; CDR3aa: CASSLVGGGSYNEQFF; CDR3nt: TGTGCCAGCAGCTTAGTCGGCGGGGGCTCCTACAATGAGCAGTTCTTC
j_gene: TRBJ1-5; v_gene: TRBV9; abundance: -; len: 13; d_gene: -; CDR3aa: CASSRGSDQPQHF; CDR3nt: TGTGCCAGCAGTCGAGGGTCCGATCAGCCCCAGCATTTT
j_gene: TRBJ2-1; v_gene: TRBV19; abundance: -; len: 12; d_gene: -; CDR3aa: CATRLGANEQFF; CDR3nt: TGTGCCACGCGACTAGGGGCCAATGAGCAGTTCTTC
j_gene: TRBJ1-1; v_gene: TRBV7-2; abundance: -; len: 12; d_gene: -; CDR3aa: CASSLLNTEAFF; CDR3nt: TGTGCCAGCAGCCTCCTCAACACTGAAGCTTTCTTT
j_gene: TRBJ2-1; v_gene: TRBV7-2; abundance: few; len: 15; d_gene: TRBD1; CDR3aa: CASSKIQGAANEQFF; CDR3nt: TGTGCCAGCAGCAAGATACAGGGGGCGGCTAATGAGCAGTTCTTC
j_gene: TRBJ2-1; v_gene: TRBV18; abundance: -; len: 15; d_gene: -; CDR3aa: CASSPSLRSYNEQFF; CDR3nt: TGTGCCAGCTCACCTTCGTTACGATCCTACAATGAGCAGTTCTTC
j_gene: TRBJ2-7; v_gene: TRBV9; abundance: once; len: 14; d_gene: TRBD1; CDR3aa: CASSPRQGTYEQYF; CDR3nt: TGTGCCAGCAGCCCTCGACAGGGGACCTACGAGCAGTACTTC
j_gene: TRBJ2-1; v_gene: TRBV2; abundance: -; len: 12; d_gene: -; CDR3aa: CASSEVSLEQFF; CDR3nt: TGTGCCAGCAGTGAAGTTAGCTTGGAGCAGTTCTTC
j_gene: TRBJ1-1; v_gene: TRBV28; abundance: -; len: 11; d_gene: -; CDR3aa: CASSLPPQAFF; CDR3nt: TGTGCCAGCAGTTTACCCCCCCAAGCTTTCTTT
j_gene: TRBJ2-1; v_gene: TRBV19; abundance: -; len: 12; d_gene: -; CDR3aa: CASSIEGNEQFF; CDR3nt: TGTGCCAGTAGTATAGAAGGCAATGAGCAGTTCTTC
j_gene: TRBJ2-3; v_gene: TRBV19; abundance: once; len: 14; d_gene: -; CDR3aa: CASRRDPLEVTQYF; CDR3nt: TGTGCCAGTAGGAGGGACCCTCTTGAGGTTACGCAGTATTTT
j_gene: TRBJ1-1; v_gene: TRBV10-1; abundance: -; len: 15; d_gene: -; CDR3aa: CASSESGRLDTEAFF; CDR3nt: TGCGCCAGCAGTGAGTCCGGGAGGCTGGACACTGAAGCTTTCTTT
j_gene: TRBJ1-6; v_gene: TRBV5-1; abundance: -; len: 16; d_gene: TRBD1; CDR3aa: CASKAGQITYNSPLHF; CDR3nt: TGCGCCAGTAAGGCGGGACAGATCACCTATAATTCACCCCTCCACTTT
j_gene: TRBJ1-1; v_gene: TRBV27; abundance: once; len: 15; d_gene: -; CDR3aa: CASSFSTGLNTEAFF; CDR3nt: TGTGCCAGCAGTTTCTCGACAGGATTGAACACTGAAGCTTTCTTT
j_gene: TRBJ1-6; v_gene: TRBV5-1; abundance: -; len: 17; d_gene: TRBD1; CDR3aa: CASSLEGQGSYNSPLHF; CDR3nt: TGCGCCAGCAGCTTGGAGGGACAGGGCTCCTATAATTCACCCCTCCACTTT
j_gene: TRBJ1-4; v_gene: TRBV9; abundance: -; len: 16; d_gene: -; CDR3aa: CASSVGKAARNEKLFF; CDR3nt: TGTGCCAGCAGCGTAGGGAAGGCAGCGAGGAATGAAAAACTGTTTTTT
j_gene: TRBJ2-7; v_gene: TRBV7-6; abundance: -; len: 18; d_gene: -; CDR3aa: CASSLGRRGTANSYEQYF; CDR3nt: TGTGCCAGCAGCTTAGGGCGAAGGGGTACTGCTAATTCCTACGAGCAGTACTTC
j_gene: TRBJ1-2; v_gene: TRBV27; abundance: -; len: 15; d_gene: TRBD1; CDR3aa: CASSFVGTGRYGYTF; CDR3nt: TGTGCCAGCAGTTTCGTAGGGACAGGGAGGTATGGCTACACCTTC
j_gene: TRBJ2-1; v_gene: TRBV27; abundance: -; len: 16; d_gene: TRBD2; CDR3aa: CASSDFGGTSKNEQFF; CDR3nt: TGTGCCAGCAGCGACTTCGGTGGGACTAGCAAGAATGAGCAGTTCTTC
j_gene: TRBJ2-2; v_gene: TRBV19; abundance: -; len: 15; d_gene: TRBD2; CDR3aa: CASSILAGGSGELFF; CDR3nt: TGTGCCAGTAGTATCCTAGCGGGAGGTTCTGGGGAGCTGTTTTTT
j_gene: TRBJ2-1; v_gene: TRBV3-1/TRBV3-2; abundance: -; len: 15; d_gene: TRBD1; CDR3aa: CASSQSGTGGNEQFF; CDR3nt: TGTGCCAGCAGCCAGTCTGGGACAGGGGGCAATGAGCAGTTCTTC
j_gene: TRBJ1-2; v_gene: TRBV24-1; abundance: few; len: 15; d_gene: -; CDR3aa: CATSGNDRLKRGQSF; CDR3nt: TGTGCCACCAGCGGAAACGACAGGCTTAAAAGAGGCCAATCCTTC
j_gene: TRBJ1-5; v_gene: TRBV19; abundance: -; len: 15; d_gene: -; CDR3aa: CASTNQGGEGQPQHF; CDR3nt: TGTGCCAGTACGAACCAGGGAGGGGAAGGGCAGCCCCAGCATTTT
j_gene: TRBJ1-6; v_gene: TRBV3-1/TRBV3-2; abundance: -; len: 14; d_gene: -; CDR3aa: CASSFGRRRSPLHF; CDR3nt: TGTGCCAGCAGCTTCGGACGGAGACGGTCACCCCTCCACTTT